The 19 T cell receptor beta chains given below trace back to one sample, sequenced in a study of T-cell memory formation after mild COVID-19. TCRdb re-called the 5' RACE reads with MiXCR, one entry per CDR3 protein. This table holds about 600,000 distinct CDR3 sequences, less than 25% found once. The specimen was PBMCs or a T cell subset sorted from them (not recorded which). The receptor source for this set is an adult woman who had mild COVID-19 (a few samples of this study predate the infection). Cell type and time point are not known.

This clonotype was seen a few times. The rearrangement links TRBV18 to TRBJ1-1; 10 bases match TRBD1. The junction had 8 bases not matched to a gene; V was cut back by 3 bases and J by 7 bases. Looked up from germline, CDR1 is KGHSH and CDR2 is LQKENI. This CDR3 is built from 15 residues. This chain's CDR3 is CASSPTGGGINEAFF. CDR3 DNA: TGTGCCAGCTCACCGACAGGGGGCGGTATTAATGAAGCTTTCTTT.

CDR3 residues: CASSSGTAGQPYTF. The CDR3 DNA reads TGTGCCAGCAGCTCAGGGACTGCCGGACAGCCCTACACCTTC. This chain connects TRBV7-3 to TRBJ1-2, with a tentative D call TRBD1 (6 bases). Germline V gene data show CDR1 as SGHTA and CDR2 as FQGTGA. The CDR3 runs 14 residues. V gave up 4 bases and J gave up 10 bases, with 19 bases separating them.

The chain uses TRBV21-1 and TRBJ1-6; TRBD1 was called by the table and not checked on the DNA. TRBV21-1 is a known pseudogene. The CDR3 length is 14 residues. In nucleotides, the CDR3 is TGTGCCAGCAGGAAGGGACAGGGCACTTCACCCCTCCACTTT. Protein product: CASRKGQGTSPLHF.

The chain recombines TRBV6-5 with TRBJ1-3; D call uncertain. V was clipped by 10 bases and J by 0 bases, with 10 bases between them. Germline CDR1 reads MNHEY; CDR2 reads SVGAGI. This CDR3 contains 13 residues. The DNA of the CDR3 is TGTGCCACCGAAGGTAGCTCTGGAAACACCATATATTTT. It yields the protein CATEGSSGNTIYF.

The sample holds a few counts of this clonotype. The V call is TRBV5-1, the J call TRBJ2-2, with 7 bases matching TRBD2. The CDR3 contains 15 residues. The junction had 6 bases not matched to a gene; V was cut back by 4 bases and J by 3 bases. Germline loops: CDR1 SGHRS, CDR2 YFSETQ. CDR3 sequence (DNA): TGCGCCAGCAGCCTAACTAGCGCTCACACCGGGGAGCTGTTTTTT. Its protein is CASSLTSAHTGELFF.

This clonotype was observed a handful of times. The genes are TRBV12-3 or TRBV12-4 and TRBJ1-2, with D maybe TRBD1 (5 bases). The CDR3 has 14 residues. Trimming cost V 4 bases and J 8 bases, with 17 bases left between them. The CDR3 coding sequence is TGTGCCAGCAGTTATAGACAGCTACGCCAAGGCTACACCTTC. Amino acid sequence: CASSYRQLRQGYTF.

A few counts support this clonotype. The CDR3 sequence: CASPPGRGQSYEQYF. In nucleotides, the CDR3 is TGCGCCAGCCCTCCGGGGAGAGGACAGAGTTACGAGCAGTACTTC. This sequence joins TRBV5-1 and TRBJ2-7; perhaps TRBD1 as D (6 bases). CDR1 is SGHRS and CDR2 is YFSETQ in the germline V gene. Trimming removed 7 bases from V and 4 bases from J, with 21 bases in between. This CDR3 contains 15 residues.

This clonotype was detected only a few times. This chain joins TRBV20-1 and TRBJ2-3, with D tentatively TRBD2 (6 bases). The CDR3 spans 14 residues. CDR1 and CDR2 from the germline V gene are DFQATT and SNEGSKA (reference sequence). V was cut by 8 bases and J by 1 base, with 16 bases left in between. The CDR3 sequence is CSLLPQRGTDTQYF. CDR3 nucleotide sequence: TGCAGTCTCCTGCCCCAGCGGGGCACAGATACGCAGTATTTT.

The genes are TRBV24-1 and TRBJ2-1; TRBD2 aligns across 9 bases. This CDR3 has 17 residues. Germline CDR1 is KGHDR and CDR2 is SFDVKD. V shed 2 bases, J shed 15 bases, and the junction held 19 bases outside the gene matches. The CDR3 nucleotides read TGTGCCACCAGTGATTCCGTTCGGCGGGAGGGCCACACGACCCGGTTCTTC. Translating it yields CATSDSVRREGHTTRFF.

There are many counts of this clonotype. The chain links TRBV7-3 to TRBJ1-1; no clear D. V was trimmed by 2 bases and J by 6 bases, leaving 16 bases between them. Germline CDR1 reads SGHTA; CDR2 reads FQGTGA. This CDR3 region has 15 residues. The CDR3 sequence is CASSLLFGVGAEAFF. In DNA form, the CDR3 reads TGTGCCAGCAGCTTATTGTTTGGGGTTGGCGCTGAAGCTTTCTTT.

The V and J genes are TRBV7-6 and TRBJ1-3, with unresolved D. In germline, CDR1 is SGHVS, CDR2 FNYEAQ. The CDR3 is 15 residues long. Trimming removed 1 base from V and 5 bases from J, with 12 bases in between. The DNA for the CDR3 is TGTGCCAGCAGCTTAGGCGGCGTCGGACGAAACACCATATATTTT. Protein: CASSLGGVGRNTIYF.

This clonotype was seen a handful of times. The rearrangement uses TRBV19 and TRBJ1-2; no definite D call. The CDR3 is made up of 13 amino acids. Germline CDR1 LNHDA, CDR2 SQIVND (reference sequence). Trimming cost V 4 bases and J 4 bases, with 10 bases left between them. The CDR3 here is CASSTPAGYGYTF. The CDR3 DNA reads as TGTGCCAGTAGTACACCAGCCGGCTATGGCTACACCTTC.

The table lists this clonotype with a few counts. The chain joins TRBV29-1 to TRBJ2-5; no clear D. The ends were cut back, 6 bases at V and 0 bases at J, with 8 bases in the middle. Germline CDR1 and CDR2: SQVTM and ANQGSEA. CDR3 size: 12 residues. The CDR3 is CSVPAYQETQYF. The CDR3 region has the DNA TGCAGCGTCCCGGCCTACCAAGAGACCCAGTACTTC.

This clonotype was seen a handful of times. The chain couples TRBV7-8 to TRBJ1-2; 7 bases are shared with TRBD1. Germline V gene lookup returns CDR1 SGHVS and CDR2 FQNEAQ. V gave up 3 bases and J gave up 7 bases; unmatched junction bases: 8. CDR3 size: 14 residues. DNA of the CDR3: TGTGCCAGCAGCTTCACCTCAACAGGGGCTGGCTACACCTTC. Translation gives CASSFTSTGAGYTF.

The J gene is TRBJ2-1, the V gene TRBV4-3, with TRBD2 matching 7 bases. V lost 0 bases, J lost 4 bases, and 6 bases stayed unmatched. The CDR3 covers 16 residues. The germline CDR1 and CDR2 sequences are LGHNA and YSLEER. The CDR3 DNA reads as TGCGCCAGCAGCCAAGATAACGCGGGAGCGTACAATGAGCAGTTCTTC. Its translation is CASSQDNAGAYNEQFF.

The chain recombines TRBV20-1 with TRBJ1-5; no clear D gene. The CDR3 is 11 amino acids. Between the trimmed V and J ends, which lost 6 bases and 5 bases, there was a span of 8 bases. Germline CDR1 and CDR2: DFQATT and SNEGSKA (reference sequence). The CDR3 region has the DNA TGCAGTGCCGTCAGTGATCAGCCCCAGCATTTT. Protein sequence: CSAVSDQPQHF.

The chain joins TRBV12-3 or TRBV12-4 to TRBJ1-2; TRBD1 matches at 9 bases. The V gene end was trimmed by 5 bases and the J gene end by 3 bases; junction bases not matched to a gene: 7. The CDR3 extends over 15 amino acids. CDR3: CASSPGTGSYYGYTF. The CDR3 nucleotides read TGTGCCAGCAGTCCGGGGACAGGGTCGTACTATGGCTACACCTTC.

The CDR3 is CASTSGIVNEQFF. The CDR3 DNA follows: TGTGCCAGCACCTCGGGCATAGTCAATGAGCAGTTCTTC. The chain joins TRBV3-1 to TRBJ2-1; D call uncertain. Germline V gene sequence: CDR1 LGHDT, CDR2 YNNKEL (reference sequence). CDR3 length equals 13 residues. V lost 7 bases and J 6 bases, leaving 13 bases between the germline ends.

V gene TRBV7-3 combines with J gene TRBJ2-6; the D call may be TRBD1 or TRBD2 (5 bases each). There are 16 residues in the CDR3. CDR1 SGHTA and CDR2 FQGTGA come from the germline V gene. V was trimmed by 1 base and J by 3 bases, leaving 10 bases between them. CDR3 DNA sequence: TGTGCCAGCAGCTTAATGATGGGGGTTGGGGCCAACGTCCTGACTTTC. This sequence encodes CASSLMMGVGANVLTF. Full variable domain (remainder filled in from reference TRBV7-3 and TRBJ2-6): GAGVSQTPSNKVTEKGKYVELRCDPISGHTALYWYRQSLGQGPEFLIYFQGTGAADDSGLPNDRFFAVRPEGSVSTLKIQRTERGDSAVYLCASSLMMGVGANVLTFGAGSRLTVL.